This is a list of T cell receptor beta chains from one sample in a study of cytomegalovirus exposure and HLA in healthy donors. Sequencing was performed with immunoSEQ multiplex PCR; in TCRdb, only in-frame clones are kept and a portion is missing. Among about 110,000 clones listed, about 70% were seen once. The source material was PBMCs. Source of these receptors: a man aged 25-45 years in good health and CMV-seronegative. CDR3s include the opening cysteine and the closing phenylalanine or tryptophan. The order of the fields is J gene, D gene, clone size, V gene, CDR3 DNA, CDR3 protein. D genes are given only for firm matches. Some rows have no size entry. The others give once, few or many, or a class for an expanded clone.

J gene: TRBJ1-1; D gene: .; clone size: .; V gene: TRBV21-1; CDR3 DNA: TGTGCCAGCACCAAAAAAAGGGACAGGAGGCGACTTGTAGCTGAAGCTTTCTTT; CDR3 protein: CASTKKRDRRRLVAEAFF
J gene: TRBJ2-7; D gene: .; clone size: .; V gene: TRBV27; CDR3 DNA: TGTGCCAGCAGTTTAGAGGCCAACGGGGGTGGCTACGAGCAGTACTTC; CDR3 protein: CASSLEANGGGYEQYF
J gene: TRBJ2-4; D gene: .; clone size: once; V gene: TRBV6-1; CDR3 DNA: TGTGCCAGCAGTGAAAGTTGGGGGCAGGGAAACATTCAGTACTTC; CDR3 protein: CASSESWGQGNIQYF
J gene: TRBJ1-1; D gene: .; clone size: few; V gene: TRBV6-6; CDR3 DNA: TGTGCCAGCAGTTACTCAATGGAGATGACCACTGAAGCTTTCTTT; CDR3 protein: CASSYSMEMTTEAFF
J gene: TRBJ1-1; D gene: .; clone size: .; V gene: TRBV6-1; CDR3 DNA: TGTGCCAGCAGTTCATCAGGGTACACTGAAGCTTTCTTT; CDR3 protein: CASSSSGYTEAFF
J gene: TRBJ1-1; D gene: TRBD1; clone size: few; V gene: TRBV2; CDR3 DNA: TGTGCCAGCAGTGAAGGGACAGGGGAATTTGGAAAAGCTTTCTTT; CDR3 protein: CASSEGTGEFGKAFF
J gene: TRBJ2-5; D gene: TRBD1; clone size: few; V gene: TRBV7-8; CDR3 DNA: TGTGCCAGCAGCTCAGACAGGGTTTTAGAGACCCAGTACTTC; CDR3 protein: CASSSDRVLETQYF
J gene: TRBJ2-5; D gene: TRBD1; clone size: .; V gene: TRBV15; CDR3 DNA: TGTGCCACCAGCGTCGGGACAGGGGGGAAGACCCAGTACTTC; CDR3 protein: CATSVGTGGKTQYF
J gene: TRBJ2-5; D gene: TRBD1; clone size: .; V gene: TRBV9; CDR3 DNA: TGTGCCAGCAGCGTGGACAGGGGAGGAGAGACCCAGTACTTC; CDR3 protein: CASSVDRGGETQYF
J gene: TRBJ2-1; D gene: TRBD2; clone size: .; V gene: TRBV14; CDR3 DNA: TGTGCCAGCAGCCCCCCGGGACTAGCGACCGATGAGCAGTTCTTC; CDR3 protein: CASSPPGLATDEQFF
J gene: TRBJ1-2; D gene: .; clone size: once; V gene: TRBV7-8; CDR3 DNA: TGTGCCAGCAGCTTAAGGAAGGGGCCGGCGGATGGCTACACCTTC; CDR3 protein: CASSLRKGPADGYTF
J gene: TRBJ2-1; D gene: TRBD2; clone size: .; V gene: TRBV11-2; CDR3 DNA: TGTGCCAGCAGCTTAGAAGCGGGGAGCTACAATGAGCAGTTCTTC; CDR3 protein: CASSLEAGSYNEQFF
J gene: TRBJ2-7; D gene: TRBD2; clone size: .; V gene: TRBV29-1; CDR3 DNA: TGCAGCGTTTTGTCTAGCGGGCCCTACGAGCAGTACTTC; CDR3 protein: CSVLSSGPYEQYF
J gene: TRBJ2-7; D gene: .; clone size: .; V gene: TRBV7-9; CDR3 DNA: TGTGCCAGCAGCCCCTCGGGGGGCGGGGAGCAGTACTTC; CDR3 protein: CASSPSGGGEQYF